This TCR beta chain was documented in a study of vaccination effects on CD4 cells after COVID-19. Overall study: Every well housed about 1.8 million PBMC, which grew in culture alongside 9 to 10 IU/ml IL-2 and approximately 10 ug/ml peptides.

This clone has only a few counts. Its antigen is not identified. Subsequent to roughly 9 days of culture, CD4+ T cells were isolated. Documented for the person is a PCR-confirmed SARS-CoV-2 infection occurring between March and December 2020. Subjects were given two BNT162b2 or mRNA-1273 vaccine doses. TCRdb keeps only in-frame clones here, not all; method: immunoSEQ multiplex PCR. The sample contains some 31,000 clones, about 68% of which appear only once. Here the sequenced sample was CD4+ T cells from PBMCs cultured without peptide, taken after COVID-19 vaccination. The origin of this receptor is a human donor who had a prior SARS-CoV-2 infection.

The CDR3: CASSVAISDYEQYF. CDR3 bases: TGTGCCAGCAGCGTAGCGATCAGTGATTACGAGCAGTACTTC. This chain connects TRBV9 to TRBJ2-7; D unclear. Looked up from germline, CDR1 is SGDLS and CDR2 is YYNGEE. V lost 0 bases, J lost 4 bases, and 11 bases lay in between. The CDR3 is made up of 14 amino acids.